The subject of this entry is one T cell receptor (beta chain). V shed 4 bases and J shed 5 bases, with 17 bases lying between them. CDR1 MDHEN and CDR2 SYDVKM come from the germline V gene. There are 15 residues in the CDR3. This entry belongs to a study of T cells in localized non-small cell lung cancer. Using immunoSEQ multiplex PCR, the repertoire was profiled, and TCRdb retains in-frame clones only, with some absent. The data contain 50,000 to 60,000 clones, less than 85% of them singletons. The rearrangement links TRBV28 to TRBJ2-5; either TRBD1 or TRBD2 may fit D (6 bases each). The TCR sequence derives from a woman aged 40-69 years with stage II lung adenocarcinoma. The sample consisted of PBMCs, taken before any cancer treatment. CDR3 protein: CASSSQGKGGETQYF. CDR3 bases: TGTGCCAGCAGTTCCCAGGGTAAAGGGGGGGAGACCCAGTACTTC.